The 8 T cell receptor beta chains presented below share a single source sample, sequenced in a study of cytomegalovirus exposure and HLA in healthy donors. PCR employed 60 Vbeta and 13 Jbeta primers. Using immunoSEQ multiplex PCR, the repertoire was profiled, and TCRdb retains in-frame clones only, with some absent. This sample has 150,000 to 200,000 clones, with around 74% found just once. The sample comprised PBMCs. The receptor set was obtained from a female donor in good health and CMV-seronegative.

In DNA form, the CDR3 reads TGCAGCGTTGAAAAGCCCGGCTACGAGCAGTACTTC. Its translation: CSVEKPGYEQYF. The V call is TRBV29-1, the J call TRBJ2-7; D ambiguous. V lost 2 bases and J lost 3, with 8 bases in between. The CDR3 loop spans 12 amino acids. Germline CDR1 is SQVTM and CDR2 is ANQGSEA.

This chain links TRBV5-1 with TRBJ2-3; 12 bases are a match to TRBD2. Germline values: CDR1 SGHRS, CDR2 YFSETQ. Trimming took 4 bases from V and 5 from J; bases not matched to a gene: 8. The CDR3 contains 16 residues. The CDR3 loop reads CASSPPSGGAGDTQYF. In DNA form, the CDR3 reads TGCGCCAGCAGCCCCCCTAGCGGGGGGGCCGGAGATACGCAGTATTTT.

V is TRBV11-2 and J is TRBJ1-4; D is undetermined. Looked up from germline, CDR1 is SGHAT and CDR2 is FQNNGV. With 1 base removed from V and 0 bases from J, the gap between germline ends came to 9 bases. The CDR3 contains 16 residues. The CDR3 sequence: CASSLALSATNEKLFF. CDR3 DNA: TGTGCCAGCAGCTTAGCGCTAAGCGCAACTAATGAAAAACTGTTTTTT.

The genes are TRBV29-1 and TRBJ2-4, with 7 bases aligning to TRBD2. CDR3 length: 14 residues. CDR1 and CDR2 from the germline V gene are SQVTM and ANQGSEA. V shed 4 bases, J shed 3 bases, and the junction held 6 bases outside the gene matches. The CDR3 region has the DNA TGCAGCGTTGGGGGGGGATTAGTCAAAAACATTCAGTACTTC. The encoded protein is CSVGGGLVKNIQYF. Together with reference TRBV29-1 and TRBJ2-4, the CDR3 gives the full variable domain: SAVISQKPSRDICQRGTSLTIQCQVDSQVTMMFWYRQQPGQSLTLIATANQGSEATYESGFVIDKFPISRPNLTFSTLTVSNMSPEDSSIYLCSVGGGLVKNIQYFGAGTRLSVL.

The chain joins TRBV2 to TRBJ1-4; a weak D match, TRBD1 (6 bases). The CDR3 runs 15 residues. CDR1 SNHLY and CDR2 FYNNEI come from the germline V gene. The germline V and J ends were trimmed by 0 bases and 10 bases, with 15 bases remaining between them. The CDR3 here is CASSEAGAGYGKLFF. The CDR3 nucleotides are TGTGCCAGCAGTGAAGCGGGGGCAGGGTACGGAAAACTGTTTTTT.

CDR3: CASSPSEGAFYNQPQHF. The CDR3 DNA reads as TGCGCCAGCAGCCCCTCGGAGGGCGCATTTTACAATCAGCCCCAGCATTTT. The chain has TRBV4-1 and TRBJ1-5, with D unclear. CDR1 and CDR2 from the germline V gene are MGHRA and YSYEKL. The length of the CDR3 is 17 residues. The V end was cut by 4 bases, the J end by 3 bases, with 19 bases between.

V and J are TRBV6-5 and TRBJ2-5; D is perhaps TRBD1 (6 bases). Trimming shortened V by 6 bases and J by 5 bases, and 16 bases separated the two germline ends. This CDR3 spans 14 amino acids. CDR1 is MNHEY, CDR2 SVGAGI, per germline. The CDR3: CASSPSRGRETQYF. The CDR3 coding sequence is TGTGCCAGCAGCCCATCCAGGGGTAGGGAGACCCAGTACTTC.

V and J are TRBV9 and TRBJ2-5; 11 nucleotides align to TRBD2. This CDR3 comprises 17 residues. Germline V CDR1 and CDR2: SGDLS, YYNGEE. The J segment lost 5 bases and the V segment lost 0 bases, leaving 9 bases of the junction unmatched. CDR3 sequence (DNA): TGTGCCAGCAGCGTAGATAGCGGGGGGGCCTTTGTGGAGACCCAGTACTTC. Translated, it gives CASSVDSGGAFVETQYF. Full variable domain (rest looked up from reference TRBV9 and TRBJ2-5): DSGVTQTPKHLITATGQRVTLRCSPRSGDLSVYWYQQSLDQGLQFLIQYYNGEERAKGNILERFSAQQFPDLHSELNLSSLELGDSALYFCASSVDSGGAFVETQYFGPGTRLLVL.